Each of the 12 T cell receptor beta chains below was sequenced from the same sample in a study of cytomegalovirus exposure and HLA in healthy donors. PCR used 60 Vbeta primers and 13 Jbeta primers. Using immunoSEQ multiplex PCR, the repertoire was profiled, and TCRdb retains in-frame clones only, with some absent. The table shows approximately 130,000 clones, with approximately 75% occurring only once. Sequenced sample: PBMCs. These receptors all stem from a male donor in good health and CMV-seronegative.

The DNA for the CDR3 is TGTGCCAGCAGTCCGATGACAGGGTTGACCGGGGAGCTGTTTTTT. Its translation is CASSPMTGLTGELFF. The rearrangement uses TRBV6-1 and TRBJ2-2; 7 bases align to TRBD1. Germline V gives CDR1 MNHNS, CDR2 SASEGT. V lost 5 bases to trimming and J lost 5 bases; unmatched junction nucleotides: 8. The CDR3 loop spans 15 amino acids.

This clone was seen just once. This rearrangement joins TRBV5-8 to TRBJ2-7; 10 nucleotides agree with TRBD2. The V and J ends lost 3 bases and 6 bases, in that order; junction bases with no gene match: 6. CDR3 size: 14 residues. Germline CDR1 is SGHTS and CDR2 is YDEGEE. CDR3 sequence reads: CASSWGLAFPEQYF. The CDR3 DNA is TGTGCCAGCAGCTGGGGACTAGCGTTCCCCGAGCAGTACTTC.

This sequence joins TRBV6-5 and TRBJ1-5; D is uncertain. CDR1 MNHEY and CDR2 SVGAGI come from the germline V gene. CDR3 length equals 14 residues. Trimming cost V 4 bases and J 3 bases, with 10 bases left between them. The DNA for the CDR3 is TGTGCCAGCAGTTCCGGGTATGACAATCAGCCCCAGCATTTT. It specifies CASSSGYDNQPQHF.

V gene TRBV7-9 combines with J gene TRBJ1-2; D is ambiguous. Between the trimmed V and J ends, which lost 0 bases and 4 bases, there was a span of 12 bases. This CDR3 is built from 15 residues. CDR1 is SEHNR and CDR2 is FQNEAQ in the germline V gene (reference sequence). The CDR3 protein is CASSLAVTDRYGYTF. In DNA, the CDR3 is TGTGCCAGCAGCTTAGCTGTAACAGACCGCTATGGCTACACCTTC.

The CDR3 loop is CSVDEGAHEQYF. DNA of the CDR3: TGCAGCGTTGATGAGGGAGCCCACGAGCAGTACTTC. V and J are TRBV29-1 and TRBJ2-7, with D perhaps matching TRBD2 (5 bases). The ends were cut back, 3 bases at V and 5 bases at J, with 11 bases in the middle. Germline V lookup: CDR1 SQVTM, CDR2 ANQGSEA. The CDR3 has 12 residues.

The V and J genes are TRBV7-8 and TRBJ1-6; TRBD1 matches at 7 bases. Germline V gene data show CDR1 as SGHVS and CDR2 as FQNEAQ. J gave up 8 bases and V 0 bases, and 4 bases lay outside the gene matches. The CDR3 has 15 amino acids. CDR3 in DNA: TGTGCCAGCAGCTTAGCTCAGGGGGGAGATTCACCCCTCCACTTT. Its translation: CASSLAQGGDSPLHF. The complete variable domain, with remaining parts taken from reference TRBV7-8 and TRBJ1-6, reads GAGVSQSPRYKVAKRGQDVALRCDPISGHVSLFWYQQALGQGPEFLTYFQNEAQLDKSGLPSDRFFAERPEGSVSTLKIQRTQQEDSAVYLCASSLAQGGDSPLHFGNGTRLTVT.

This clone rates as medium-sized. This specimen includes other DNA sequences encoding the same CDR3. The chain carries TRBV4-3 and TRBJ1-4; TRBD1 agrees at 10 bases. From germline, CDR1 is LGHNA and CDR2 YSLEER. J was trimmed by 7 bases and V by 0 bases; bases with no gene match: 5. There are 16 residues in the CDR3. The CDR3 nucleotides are TGCGCCAGCAGCCAAGATAGGACAGGGGGGGGTGAAAAACTGTTTTTT. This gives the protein CASSQDRTGGGEKLFF.

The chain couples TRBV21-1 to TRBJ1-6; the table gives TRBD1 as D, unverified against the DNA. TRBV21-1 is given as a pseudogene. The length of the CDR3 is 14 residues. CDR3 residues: CASSTGQGYSPLHF. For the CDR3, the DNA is TGTGCCAGCAGCACGGGACAGGGATATTCACCCCTCCACTTT.

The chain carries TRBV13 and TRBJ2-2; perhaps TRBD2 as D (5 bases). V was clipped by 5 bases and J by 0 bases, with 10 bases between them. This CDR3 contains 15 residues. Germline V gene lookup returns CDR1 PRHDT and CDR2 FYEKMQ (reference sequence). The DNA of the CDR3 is TGTGCCAGCAGCCCTAGAGGGTCGAACACCGGGGAGCTGTTTTTT. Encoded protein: CASSPRGSNTGELFF.

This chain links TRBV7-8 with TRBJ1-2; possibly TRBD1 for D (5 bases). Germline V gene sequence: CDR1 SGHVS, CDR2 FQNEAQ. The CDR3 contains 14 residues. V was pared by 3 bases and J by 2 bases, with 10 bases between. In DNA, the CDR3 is TGTGCCAGCAGCTTGCGTGCAGGGAACTATGGCTACACCTTC. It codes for CASSLRAGNYGYTF. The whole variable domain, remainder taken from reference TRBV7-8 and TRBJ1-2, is GAGVSQSPRYKVAKRGQDVALRCDPISGHVSLFWYQQALGQGPEFLTYFQNEAQLDKSGLPSDRFFAERPEGSVSTLKIQRTQQEDSAVYLCASSLRAGNYGYTFGSGTRLTVV.

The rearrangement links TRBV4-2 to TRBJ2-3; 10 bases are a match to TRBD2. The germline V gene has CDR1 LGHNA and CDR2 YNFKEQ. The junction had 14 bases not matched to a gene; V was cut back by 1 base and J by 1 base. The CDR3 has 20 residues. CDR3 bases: TGTGCCAGCAGCCAAGTTTTCCTAGCGGGGGCCCCCCGGCGCACAGATACGCAGTATTTT. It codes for CASSQVFLAGAPRRTDTQYF.

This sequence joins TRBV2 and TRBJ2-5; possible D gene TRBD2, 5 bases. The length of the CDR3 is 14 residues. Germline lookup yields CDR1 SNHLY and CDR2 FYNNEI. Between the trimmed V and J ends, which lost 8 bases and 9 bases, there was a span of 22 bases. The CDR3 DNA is TGTGCCAGCGCGACCGGGTTGAGGGTTGGTGCCCAGTACTTC. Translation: CASATGLRVGAQYF. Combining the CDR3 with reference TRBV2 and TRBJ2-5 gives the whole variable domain EPEVTQTPSHQVTQMGQEVILRCVPISNHLYFYWYRQILGQKVEFLVSFYNNEISEKSEIFDDQFSVERPDGSNFTLKIRSTKLEDSAMYFCASATGLRVGAQYFGPGTRLLVL.